Listed below are T cell receptor beta chains from one sample, sequenced in a study of blood T cells in healthy people across ages. From the 5' RACE reads, TCRdb called clonotypes with MiXCR, one entry per CDR3 protein. The sample includes more than 900,000 distinct CDR3 sequences, almost 30% of them seen just once. The data were also submitted as part of a second study, on T cells of mothers and their children.

The sequenced sample was blood. Source of these receptors: a woman in her 40s in good health. Both conserved end residues are part of each CDR3. The listing skips clone size in some rows; elsewhere it reads once, few, many or a size class.

J: TRBJ1-2; length: 14; V: TRBV3-1; size: many; CDR3: CASSQVGGARGYTF
J: TRBJ2-7; length: 15; V: TRBV20-1; size: many; CDR3: CSAFSSGGNSYEQYF
J: TRBJ2-1; length: 14; V: TRBV2; size: once; CDR3: CASSAGAPYNEQFF
J: TRBJ2-7; length: 14; V: TRBV7-3; size: many; CDR3: CASSRTGVGDEQYF
J: TRBJ1-2; length: 16; V: TRBV20-1; size: many; CDR3: CSARRPGQGDNYGYTF
J: TRBJ2-7; length: 16; V: TRBV4-3; size: many; CDR3: CASSQDSPGGGYEQYF
J: TRBJ1-6; length: 14; V: TRBV20-1; size: many; CDR3: CSASRGAGNSPLHF
J: TRBJ2-1; length: 14; V: TRBV20-1; size: few; CDR3: CSARAPGTRNEQFF
J: TRBJ2-3; length: 13; V: TRBV30; size: .; CDR3: CAWSRRTGDTQYF
J: TRBJ2-5; length: 16; V: TRBV5-1; size: many; CDR3: CASSRTGQVVQETQYF
J: TRBJ1-2; length: 13; V: TRBV20-1; size: .; CDR3: CSARRGFDYGYTF
J: TRBJ2-5; length: 15; V: TRBV28; size: .; CDR3: CASSLPQRGGETQYF
J: TRBJ1-1; length: 15; V: TRBV12-3/TRBV12-4; size: once; CDR3: CASSFAVPGDTEAFF
J: TRBJ1-2; length: 14; V: TRBV5-1; size: .; CDR3: CASSTTGNNYGHTF
J: TRBJ2-6; length: 17; V: TRBV28; size: .; CDR3: CASSFGDGRSGANVLTF
J: TRBJ1-1; length: 15; V: TRBV18; size: few; CDR3: CASSPPQGQGAEAFF
J: TRBJ2-7; length: 13; V: TRBV5-1; size: .; CDR3: CASVQRPGYEQYF
J: TRBJ2-7; length: 17; V: TRBV11-2; size: .; CDR3: CASSPLKRRGQPYEQYF
J: TRBJ1-5; length: 15; V: TRBV28; size: once; CDR3: CAGSSEGMGNQPQHF
J: TRBJ2-7; length: 15; V: TRBV7-2; size: .; CDR3: CASSLLREPSYEQYF
J: TRBJ2-6; length: 17; V: TRBV7-3; size: .; CDR3: CASSLKGTGSGANVLTF
J: TRBJ1-1; length: 15; V: TRBV27; size: few; CDR3: CASSLFLQPNTEAFF
J: TRBJ2-1; length: 14; V: TRBV4-1; size: many; CDR3: CASSQGQGFVEQFF
J: TRBJ1-1; length: 17; V: TRBV9; size: few; CDR3: CASSVGDRAIMNTEAFF
J: TRBJ2-7; length: 13; V: TRBV5-1; size: .; CDR3: CASRVPGSYEQYF
J: TRBJ2-7; length: 13; V: TRBV5-1; size: once; CDR3: CASSLDGSYEQCF
J: TRBJ1-6; length: 13; V: TRBV20-1; size: .; CDR3: CSVPRAAGSPLHF
J: TRBJ1-1; length: 18; V: TRBV6-5; size: few; CDR3: CASSYGPQGAIGNTEAFF
J: TRBJ1-2; length: 15; V: TRBV6-6; size: .; CDR3: CASSYFSVGGNGYTF
J: TRBJ1-6; length: 15; V: TRBV6-5; size: few; CDR3: CASSYPRGLGSPLHF
J: TRBJ2-7; length: 14; V: TRBV7-6; size: few; CDR3: CASSGNRGEREQYF
J: TRBJ1-1; length: 15; V: TRBV6-5; size: many; CDR3: CASSFDRGANTEAFF
J: TRBJ1-2; length: 13; V: TRBV12-5; size: .; CDR3: CASGSTGRDGYTF
J: TRBJ2-3; length: 13; V: TRBV20-1; size: few; CDR3: CSLKLGGTDTQYF
J: TRBJ1-4; length: 14; V: TRBV25-1; size: .; CDR3: CASSEYRGNEKLFF
J: TRBJ2-1; length: 13; V: TRBV12-3/TRBV12-4; size: .; CDR3: CASREVSYNEQFF
J: TRBJ1-4; length: 16; V: TRBV4-1; size: few; CDR3: CASSQPVTRTNEKLFF
J: TRBJ1-2; length: 15; V: TRBV7-9; size: once; CDR3: CASSLGQASNYGYTF
J: TRBJ2-3; length: 17; V: TRBV6-4; size: few; CDR3: CASSRTGERRSTDTQYF
J: TRBJ1-4; length: 15; V: TRBV4-1; size: .; CDR3: CASSPKGADNEKLFF
J: TRBJ2-1; length: 17; V: TRBV6-2/TRBV6-3; size: few; CDR3: CASSPQGRRGKYNEQFF
J: TRBJ1-6; length: 17; V: TRBV9; size: few; CDR3: CASSVDPQGAYNSPLHF